Given below is one T cell receptor beta chain in context. These data originate in a study of blood T cell repertoires in COVID-19. For the study at large: The United States, Italy and Spain provided the acute and convalescent COVID-19 samples.

Losses at the gene ends were 2 bases for V and 4 bases for J; bases not matched to a gene: 14. CDR1 GTSNPN and CDR2 SVGIG come from the germline V gene (reference sequence). The CDR3 covers 17 residues. Per the original methods: Counts of nucleated cells, estimated from reference gene primer amplification, were obtained. Sequencing used immunoSEQ multiplex PCR; TCRdb keeps in-frame clones, though not all of them. V and J calls and clone size are copied from that table; D and trimming were computed from the DNA. The table shows tens of thousands of clones, with about nine tenths occurring only once. The gene calls are TRBV30 and TRBJ1-2, with TRBD1 matching over 9 bases. Sequenced: peripheral blood. The sequence was obtained from a human donor with active COVID-19. The donor label of this sample is uncertain. The CDR3 loop reads CAWSPTFSGQGSYGYTF. DNA of the CDR3: TGTGCCTGGAGTCCAACATTCTCGGGACAGGGTTCCTATGGCTACACCTTC.